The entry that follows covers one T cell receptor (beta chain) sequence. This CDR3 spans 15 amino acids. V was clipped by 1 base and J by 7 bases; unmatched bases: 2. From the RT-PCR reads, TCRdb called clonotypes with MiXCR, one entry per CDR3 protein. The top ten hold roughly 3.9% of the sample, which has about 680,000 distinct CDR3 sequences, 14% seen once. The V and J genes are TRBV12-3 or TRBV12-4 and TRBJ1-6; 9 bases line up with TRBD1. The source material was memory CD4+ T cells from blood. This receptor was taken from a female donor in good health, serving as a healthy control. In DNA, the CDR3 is TGTGCCAGCAGTTTAGGGGGACAGGGAAATTCACCCCTCCACTTT. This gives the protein CASSLGGQGNSPLHF.